A selection of T cell receptor beta chains follows, all from one sample in a study of T cell clonotyping in hematopoietic cell transplantation. Assay used: immunoSEQ multiplex PCR; TCRdb lists only in-frame clones, some missing. The table includes more than 65,000 clones, around 94% detected once. The sample consisted of peripheral blood mononuclear cells. Source of these receptors: a man aged 50-60 years in good health. Some clones in this sample may be carry-over from other donors' samples. Both conserved end residues are part of each CDR3. Fields, in order: CDR3 DNA, CDR3 protein, clone size, V gene, D gene, J gene. D genes are given only for firm matches. Part of the rows lack a size; the others show once, few, many or a class for expanded clones.

TGCGCCAGCAGCTTGACAGGGAACACTGAAGCTTTCTTT CASSLTGNTEAFF . TRBV4-3 . TRBJ1-1
TGTGCCATCACGACAAGGTCGGACAGAGGAAACACCATATATTTT CAITTRSDRGNTIYF . TRBV10-3 . TRBJ1-3
TGCGCCAGCAGCTTGTATCCGACGCTGAACACTGAAGCTTTCTTT CASSLYPTLNTEAFF . TRBV5-1 . TRBJ1-1
TGTGCCAGCAGTGAAGGGCGCCCACGCACAGATACGCAGTATTTT CASSEGRPRTDTQYF . TRBV2 . TRBJ2-3
TGTGCCTGGAGTGAACTAGCGGCTTACAATGAGCAGTTCTTC CAWSELAAYNEQFF once TRBV30 TRBD2 TRBJ2-1
TGTGCCTCTGGACAGGAGAACACCGGGGAGCTGTTTTTT CASGQENTGELFF . TRBV2 TRBD1 TRBJ2-2
TGTGCCAGCAGCTTTTCAGGGGGCTTGTATAGGGAAAAACTGTTTTTT CASSFSGGLYREKLFF . TRBV13 TRBD1 TRBJ1-4
TGTGCCAGCAGCTCCCCCGGACAGGGGGCGGGTGGCTACACCTTC CASSSPGQGAGGYTF . TRBV7-9 TRBD1 TRBJ1-2
TGTGCCAGCAGCAAAAGGGACAGGGGGCGGCAGAATGAGCAGTTCTTC CASSKRDRGRQNEQFF . TRBV5-4 TRBD1 TRBJ2-1
TGTGCCAGCAGTTTAATGATCCCAGATACGCAGTATTTT CASSLMIPDTQYF . TRBV27 . TRBJ2-3
TGTGCCAGTAGTAGAACAGACGTGAATCAGCCCCAGCATTTT CASSRTDVNQPQHF . TRBV19 . TRBJ1-5
TGTGCCAGCAGTTTATTTCGGGGTGAGTCCCAGCATTTT CASSLFRGESQHF . TRBV28 . TRBJ1-5
TGTGCCAGCACCGGACAGGGGGCTAAAAACAACTACGAGCAGTACTTC CASTGQGAKNNYEQYF . TRBV28 TRBD1 TRBJ2-7
TGTGCCAGCAGCTTGGGGGGGGACCCATCAGATACGCAGTATTTT CASSLGGDPSDTQYF . TRBV5-6 . TRBJ2-3
TGTGCCAGCAGTTTCGGGGGCTCCTACGAGCAGTACTTC CASSFGGSYEQYF once TRBV28 . TRBJ2-7
TGTGCCAGCAGCTTAGTTCGTCACAATGAGCAGTTCTTC CASSLVRHNEQFF . TRBV11-2 . TRBJ2-1
TGTGCCAGTAGTATAGATTGGGACAGGGGCAACGAGCAGTACTTC CASSIDWDRGNEQYF once TRBV19 TRBD1 TRBJ2-7
TGTGCCAGTAGTCCACGGGACCAAGGACAGGGCCAACAAGCTTTCTTT CASSPRDQGQGQQAFF . TRBV19 TRBD1 TRBJ1-1
TGTGCCAGCAGTCCCCGCGGGGGGAACACCGGGGAGCTGTTTTTT CASSPRGGNTGELFF . TRBV28 TRBD2 TRBJ2-2
TGCGCCAGCAGCCGGGGGTCGGGGGAACAAGCTTTCTTT CASSRGSGEQAFF . TRBV5-1 . TRBJ1-1
TGTGCCAGCAGCTTAGGGGGACACGCAGACACTGAAGCTTTCTTT CASSLGGHADTEAFF . TRBV11-2 . TRBJ1-1
TGTGCCAGCAGTCCCCCCCTCCACTTT CASSPPLHF . TRBV6-1 . TRBJ1-6
TGTGCCAGCAGTCTATGGACTAGCGGGAGGACCTACGAGCAGTACTTC CASSLWTSGRTYEQYF . TRBV27 TRBD2 TRBJ2-7
TGCGCCAGCAGCCAAGAGGGCGGGTACGAGCAGTACTTC CASSQEGGYEQYF . TRBV4-1 . TRBJ2-7
TGCGCCCGCAATTGGGGGACGAACTACAATGAGCAGTTCTTC CARNWGTNYNEQFF . TRBV23-1 . TRBJ2-1
TGTGCCAGCAGCTTACAAGCCCAGCGGCTCTTTTCCTACGAGCAGTACTTC CASSLQAQRLFSYEQYF once TRBV7-6 . TRBJ2-7
TGTGCCAGCAGGCTAGGGAGCTCCTACAATGAGCAGTTCTTC CASRLGSSYNEQFF . TRBV28 . TRBJ2-1
TGTGCCAGCAGTTCCCAGGGGGCCGGCTACACCTTC CASSSQGAGYTF . TRBV28 TRBD1 TRBJ1-2
TGTGCCGTTCAGAAAGTCTTGTCGGGCTCCTACGAGCAGTACTTC CAVQKVLSGSYEQYF once TRBV6-1 . TRBJ2-7
TGCGCCAGCAGCTTGGGACAGCCCAATGGCTACACCTTC CASSLGQPNGYTF . TRBV5-1 . TRBJ1-2
TGTGCCAGCAGCCCCGGGACAGGGGTCAATCAGCCCCAGCATTTT CASSPGTGVNQPQHF . TRBV6-6 TRBD1 TRBJ1-5
TGTGCCAGCAGTGCGGACAGGGACTATAGCAATCAGCCCCAGCATTTT CASSADRDYSNQPQHF . TRBV6-1 TRBD1 TRBJ1-5
TGTGCCAGCAAGGTAGAGATCCAAGAGACCCAGTACTTC CASKVEIQETQYF . TRBV2 . TRBJ2-5
TGTGCCAGCAGCTCCGCTAGCCCGTTCTACAATGAGCAGTTCTTC CASSSASPFYNEQFF . TRBV7-8 . TRBJ2-1
TGTGCCAGCAGCTTAGCCCATCCGGGACTAGCGGGAGGGCCGGGTTACGAGCAGTACTTC CASSLAHPGLAGGPGYEQYF once TRBV7-2 TRBD2 TRBJ2-7
TGTGCCAGCAGTTTACGGGGGATGGACACTGAAGCTTTCTTT CASSLRGMDTEAFF . TRBV27 . TRBJ1-1
TGTGCCAGCAGCCCACGGATTCGGGAATCTAATTCACCCCTCCACTTT CASSPRIRESNSPLHF . TRBV7-2 . TRBJ1-6
TGTGCCAGCAGTTACATGAACACTGAAGCTTTCTTT CASSYMNTEAFF . TRBV6-5 . TRBJ1-1
TGTGCCAGCAGCTTGGGCTTGGGACAGAACACCGGGGAGCTGTTTTTT CASSLGLGQNTGELFF few TRBV5-6 . TRBJ2-2
TGTGCCAGCAGCTTAGTTCCCAATAGCAATCAGCCCCAGCATTTT CASSLVPNSNQPQHF . TRBV7-2 . TRBJ1-5
TGCAGCGCTTGGGACAGGGAAAACTCCTATGGCTACACCTTC CSAWDRENSYGYTF . TRBV29-1 TRBD1 TRBJ1-2
TGTGCCAGCAGTTTCCAGGGATTCGGCGAGCAGTACTTC CASSFQGFGEQYF . TRBV28 . TRBJ2-7
TGTGCCAGCAGTGAGCGGGCTATAGGGGGGCAGTTCTTC CASSERAIGGQFF once TRBV6-4 . TRBJ2-1
TGTGCCAGCAACGCGGACAGGTTCAACTATGGCTACACCTTC CASNADRFNYGYTF . TRBV28 TRBD1 TRBJ1-2
TGTGCCAGCAGCTTAGGAAGAGCCAAAAACATTCAGTACTTC CASSLGRAKNIQYF . TRBV13 . TRBJ2-4